Listed here are 29 T cell receptor beta chains from one sample, sequenced in a study of blood T cell repertoires in COVID-19. Profiled with immunoSEQ multiplex PCR; TCRdb holds only in-frame clones, not every one. The table shows a few hundred thousand clones, with around 90% occurring only once. The sequencing input was PBMCs or T cells enriched from blood (not recorded which). These receptors originate from a woman between 45 and 60 years old who had recovered from COVID-19.

The chain uses TRBV6-5 and TRBJ1-2; D not certain. V lost 2 bases and J 3 bases, leaving 7 bases between the germline ends. Germline V CDR1 and CDR2: MNHEY, SVGAGI. This CDR3 contains 13 residues. The CDR3 is CASSYSTDYGYTF. The DNA of the CDR3 is TGTGCCAGCAGTTACAGCACAGACTATGGCTACACCTTC.

The rearrangement joins TRBV5-6 to TRBJ2-5, with D tentatively TRBD2 (5 bases). V was cut by 0 bases and J by 5 bases, with 11 bases left in between. This CDR3 comprises 14 residues. CDR1 and CDR2 (germline): SGHDT, YYEEEE. As DNA, the CDR3 is TGTGCCAGCAGCTTGGCGGGATCGAGGGAGACCCAGTACTTC. Amino acid sequence: CASSLAGSRETQYF.

The chain uses TRBV2 and TRBJ2-5; maybe TRBD2 (6 bases). Trimming took off 8 bases at V and 6 bases at J, with 19 bases between the two ends. The CDR3 extends over 14 amino acids. The germline gives CDR1 SNHLY, CDR2 FYNNEI. Here the CDR3 reads CASLRAEGSQTQYF. The DNA of the CDR3 is TGTGCCAGCCTTCGGGCGGAGGGTAGTCAGACCCAGTACTTC.

This clone was picked up a small number of times. The V call is TRBV20-1, the J call TRBJ1-1; D is unclear. V shed 3 bases and J shed 1 base, with 9 bases lying between them. Germline loops: CDR1 DFQATT, CDR2 SNEGSKA (reference sequence). CDR3 length equals 13 residues. The CDR3 region is CSASNRGNTEAFF. DNA of the CDR3: TGCAGTGCTAGTAATCGGGGGAACACTGAAGCTTTCTTT.

The V gene is TRBV11-2, the J gene TRBJ2-1; D remains unclear. CDR1 and CDR2 from the germline V gene are SGHAT and FQNNGV. CDR3 size: 14 residues. V lost 0 bases and J 10 bases, leaving 13 bases between the germline ends. CDR3 protein: CASSLDLVAPEQFF. The CDR3 DNA reads as TGTGCCAGCAGCTTAGATTTGGTAGCCCCGGAGCAGTTCTTC.

The chain joins TRBV2 to TRBJ1-5; 7 bases fit TRBD1. The germline V gene encodes CDR1 SNHLY and CDR2 FYNNEI. Losses at the gene ends were 8 bases for V and 7 bases for J; bases not matched to a gene: 8. CDR3 length: 13 amino acids. Here the CDR3 DNA reads TGTGCCAGCGGGGGAAGACAGGGCCAGCCCCAGCATTTT. It is translated as CASGGRQGQPQHF.

The rearrangement joins TRBV3-1 (or the pseudogene TRBV3-2) to TRBJ1-4; perhaps TRBD1 as D (6 bases). V was cut by 0 bases and J by 10 bases, with 18 bases left in between. This CDR3 comprises 16 residues. Germline lookup yields CDR1 LGHDT and CDR2 YNNKEL (reference sequence). The CDR3 region has the DNA TGTGCCAGCAGCCAAGAGGGGGCAGGGGCGGCTGGAAAACTGTTTTTT. Protein product: CASSQEGAGAAGKLFF.

The sample holds one count of this clone. V and J are TRBV3-1 (or the pseudogene TRBV3-2) and TRBJ2-7, with TRBD2 identical over 10 bases. Germline lookup yields CDR1 LGHDT and CDR2 YNNKEL (reference sequence). The V gene end was trimmed by 6 bases and the J gene end by 2 bases; junction bases not matched to a gene: 7. The CDR3 is 15 residues long. The CDR3 DNA reads TGTGCCAGCAGTCCACCGGGACTAGCGACCTACGAGCAGTACTTC. Translation: CASSPPGLATYEQYF.

V is TRBV2 and J is TRBJ1-3; 8 bases agree with TRBD1. Germline-derived CDR1 and CDR2 are SNHLY and FYNNEI. There are 16 residues in the CDR3. The V segment lost 2 bases and the J segment 4 bases; nucleotides outside the gene matches: 7. In DNA, the CDR3 is TGTGCCAGCAGTGAATACCGGACAGGGCGCGGAAACACCATATATTTT. It specifies CASSEYRTGRGNTIYF.

This chain connects TRBV7-9 to TRBJ2-7; tentatively, D is TRBD1 (6 bases). CDR1 is SEHNR, CDR2 FQNEAQ, per germline (reference sequence). This CDR3 spans 14 amino acids. Trimming cost V 6 bases and J 0 bases, with 12 bases left between them. In DNA, the CDR3 is TGTGCCAGCAGTCTCGGGACAAACTCCTACGAGCAGTACTTC. Translated, it gives CASSLGTNSYEQYF.

The chain carries TRBV15 and TRBJ2-3; D might be TRBD2 (6 bases). The CDR3 has 13 amino acids. V lost 8 bases, J lost 4 bases, and 13 bases lay in between. Germline loops: CDR1 LNHNV, CDR2 YYDKDF (reference sequence). The CDR3 DNA reads as TGTGCCACCGGGGGGAGAAGGGCAGATACGCAGTATTTT. As protein: CATGGRRADTQYF.

CDR3 in DNA: TGTGCCAGCAGTGAATTGGGGCTAGGGGTCGGCGAGCAGTACTTC. It is translated as CASSELGLGVGEQYF. The rearrangement uses TRBV6-1 and TRBJ2-7; weak D call: TRBD1 (5 bases). CDR3 size: 15 residues. Germline V CDR1 and CDR2: MNHNS, SASEGT. V was shortened by 2 bases and J by 6 bases, with 17 bases between the two germline ends.

The gene calls are TRBV10-3 and TRBJ1-1, with D unresolved. CDR1 ENHRY and CDR2 SYGVKD come from the germline V gene. Trimming shortened V by 4 bases and J by 5 bases, and 11 bases separated the two germline ends. This CDR3 is built from 13 residues. CDR3 DNA sequence: TGTGCCATCAGTGGCCCGGGGAATACTGAAGCTTTCTTT. This encodes CAISGPGNTEAFF.

The rearrangement links TRBV28 to TRBJ2-4; no clear D gene. The V end lost 6 bases, the J end lost 0 bases, and 12 bases lay between the germline ends. The germline CDR1 and CDR2 sequences are MDHEN and SYDVKM. CDR3 length equals 15 residues. DNA of the CDR3: TGTGCCAGCAGCCCTAGAGCGTTAGCCAAAAACATTCAGTACTTC. As protein: CASSPRALAKNIQYF.

The chain employs TRBV18 and TRBJ2-5; D may be TRBD1 (6 bases). This CDR3 is 13 amino acids long. Trimming took off 6 bases at V and 3 bases at J, with 11 bases between the two ends. The germline gives CDR1 KGHSH, CDR2 LQKENI. The CDR3 DNA is TGTGCCAGCTCTTACCAGGGGAAAGAGACCCAGTACTTC. Its protein is CASSYQGKETQYF.

The chain combines TRBV27 with TRBJ2-4, with D possibly being TRBD2 (5 bases). The V and J ends lost 11 bases and 2 bases respectively, with 25 bases between them. This CDR3 has 17 amino acids. Germline V gene sequence: CDR1 MNHEY, CDR2 SMNVEV (reference sequence). Written as DNA, the CDR3 is TGTGCCTGGAGGCACCCAACTCCCGAGGGTACCAAAAACATTCAGTACTTC. Protein sequence: CAWRHPTPEGTKNIQYF.

This clone was observed a single time. The chain combines TRBV9 with TRBJ2-1; perhaps TRBD2 as D (6 bases). This CDR3 spans 16 amino acids. V was cut by 4 bases and J by 3 bases, with 17 bases left in between. Germline V gives CDR1 SGDLS, CDR2 YYNGEE. The CDR3 DNA reads as TGTGCCAGCAGCCCCCGCGGTAGCGGTTACTACAATGAGCAGTTCTTC. Translated, it gives CASSPRGSGYYNEQFF.

V gene TRBV4-1 combines with J gene TRBJ1-4; no clear D. Trimming stripped 6 bases from V and 7 bases from J, with 24 bases between. The CDR3 totals 17 residues. CDR1 is MGHRA, CDR2 YSYEKL, per germline. CDR3 sequence reads: CASSPPLRRASSEKLFF. The DNA for the CDR3 is TGCGCCAGCAGTCCTCCTTTGCGGAGGGCATCTTCTGAAAAACTGTTTTTT.

This chain connects TRBV30 to TRBJ2-1, with 9 bases identical to TRBD2. CDR1 GTSNPN and CDR2 SVGIG come from the germline V gene (reference sequence). The CDR3 extends over 12 amino acids. V lost 8 bases and J lost 6; bases outside the gene matches: 5. The CDR3 region is CAASGVINEQFF. In DNA, the CDR3 is TGTGCCGCTAGCGGGGTAATCAATGAGCAGTTCTTC.

The chain combines TRBV7-9 with TRBJ2-4, with D maybe TRBD2 (6 bases). The CDR3 length is 17 residues. The V end was cut by 5 bases, the J end by 7 bases, with 24 bases between. In germline, CDR1 is SEHNR, CDR2 FQNEAQ (reference sequence). The CDR3 coding sequence is TGTGCCAGCAGCCCACGGGACTTACTCTCGCCCTCTAACATTCAGTACTTC. Protein product: CASSPRDLLSPSNIQYF. The full variable domain, in which reference TRBV7-9 and TRBJ2-4 provide the parts outside the CDR3, is DTGVSQNPRHKITKRGQNVTFRCDPISEHNRLYWYRQTLGQGPEFLTYFQNEAQLEKSRLLSDRFSAERPKGSFSTLEIQRTEQGDSAMYLCASSPRDLLSPSNIQYFGAGTRLSVL.

This clone was seen only once. The V call is TRBV24-1, the J call TRBJ2-2, with D unclear. The germline V gene has CDR1 KGHDR and CDR2 SFDVKD. The V end lost 5 bases, the J end lost 5 bases, and 5 bases lay between the germline ends. The length of the CDR3 is 12 residues. In DNA form, the CDR3 reads TGTGCCACCAGTGCCGAGACCGGGGAGCTGTTTTTT. It translates to CATSAETGELFF.

The gene calls are TRBV19 and TRBJ2-1; 8 bases agree with TRBD2. CDR1 and CDR2 (germline): LNHDA, SQIVND (reference sequence). The V segment lost 3 bases and the J segment 6 bases; nucleotides outside the gene matches: 7. The CDR3 is 15 amino acids. The CDR3 spells CASSMVAGGGNEQFF. As DNA, the CDR3 is TGTGCCAGTAGTATGGTGGCGGGAGGCGGCAATGAGCAGTTCTTC.

The chain has TRBV6-6 and TRBJ2-7, with unresolved D. This CDR3 contains 15 residues. Trimming shortened V by 2 bases and J by 6 bases, and 17 bases separated the two germline ends. CDR1 is MNHNY and CDR2 is SVGAGI in the germline V gene (reference sequence). This CDR3 is CASSYRFPQRGEQYF. CDR3 DNA: TGTGCCAGCAGTTACAGATTCCCTCAACGCGGCGAGCAGTACTTC.

The CDR3 bases are TGCGCCAGCAGCCAAGCGCCCCGGAGCTCCTACGAGCAGTACTTC. Amino acids: CASSQAPRSSYEQYF. This chain links TRBV4-1 with TRBJ2-7; D is uncertain. The CDR3 runs to 15 residues. V lost 1 base and J 0 bases, leaving 10 bases between the germline ends. CDR1 MGHRA and CDR2 YSYEKL come from the germline V gene.

The V and J genes are TRBV12-3 or TRBV12-4 and TRBJ1-2, with D possibly TRBD1 on 6 matching bases. V was cut by 4 bases and J by 5 bases, with 11 bases left in between. The CDR3 length is 13 residues. The CDR3 is CASSSHQGYGYTF. DNA for the CDR3: TGTGCCAGCAGTTCTCATCAGGGGTATGGCTACACCTTC.

The rearrangement links TRBV5-1 to TRBJ1-2; 12 nucleotides agree with TRBD1. The ends lost 3 bases at V and 7 bases at J; junction bases unmatched: 7. There are 15 residues in the CDR3. The germline V gene has CDR1 SGHRS and CDR2 YFSETQ. The CDR3 DNA reads TGCGCCAGCAGCTCCGGGACAGGGGGCGCGAGTGGCTACACCTTC. Amino acids: CASSSGTGGASGYTF.

About this clone: Other DNA sequences within the sample encode an identical CDR3. The chain is built from TRBV28 and TRBJ1-1; TRBD1 aligns across 11 bases. Germline lookup yields CDR1 MDHEN and CDR2 SYDVKM. J was trimmed by 4 bases and V by 3 bases; bases with no gene match: 4. The CDR3 consists of 15 residues. CDR3 in DNA: TGTGCCAGCAGTTTGGGGGGGACAGGGGGCACTGAAGCTTTCTTT. It yields the protein CASSLGGTGGTEAFF.

This clone was observed a few times. The gene calls are TRBV27 and TRBJ1-2; no definite D call. The V gene's germline CDR1 is MNHEY and CDR2 SMNVEV (reference sequence). Trimming took 2 bases from V and 5 from J, leaving 18 bases between them. The CDR3 loop spans 16 amino acids. The CDR3 reads CASSLMSGAETYGYTF. In nucleotides, the CDR3 is TGTGCCAGCAGTTTAATGAGCGGAGCCGAGACATATGGCTACACCTTC.

This clone appeared a few times. Other DNA variants within this sample encode the same CDR3. The chain joins TRBV9 to TRBJ1-1, with TRBD1 matching 7 bases. Germline assignment: CDR1 SGDLS and CDR2 YYNGEE. Trimming cost V 0 bases and J 4 bases; bases outside gene matches: 3. This CDR3 spans 14 amino acids. CDR3 amino acids: CASSVAYRGTEAFF. In DNA form, the CDR3 reads TGTGCCAGCAGCGTAGCCTACAGGGGCACTGAAGCTTTCTTT.